This TCR beta chain was sequenced in a study of cytomegalovirus exposure and HLA in healthy donors. The study, taken as a whole, reports: Cytomegalovirus status was reportedly diagnosed by the classifier with high sensitivity and specificity.

CDR1 and CDR2 from the germline V gene are MDHEN and SYDVKM. V gave up 3 bases and J gave up 4 bases, with 21 bases separating them. The CDR3 consists of 17 residues. In regard to this clone: Its antigen is undetermined.

The PCR made use of 60 Vbeta and 13 Jbeta primers. Measured with immunoSEQ multiplex PCR; TCRdb has only the in-frame clones, and not every one. The sample lists 270,000 or so clones; roughly 90% were seen once. The chain couples TRBV28 to TRBJ1-2; TRBD1 is a possible D gene (6 bases). The origin of this receptor is a man aged 35-49 years in good health and CMV-seropositive. Sequencing used PBMCs. In DNA, the CDR3 is TGTGCCAGCAGTTTGGCCTCCTCGACAGGATACCTCTATGGCTACACCTTC. Its protein product is CASSLASSTGYLYGYTF.